This note documents a single T cell receptor beta chain sequence. Germline V CDR1 and CDR2: WSHSY, SAAADI. This CDR3 has 16 residues. Deletions cut 0 bases from V and 6 bases from J, with 17 bases between. The data were taken from a study of blood T cell repertoires in COVID-19. Original methodology: Reference gene primer amplification gave estimated nucleated cell counts. TCRdb's copy holds only in-frame clones and misses some; the assay was immunoSEQ multiplex PCR. V and J calls and clone size are as listed in that table; D and trimming were resolved from the DNA. The table has around 140,000 clones, over 60% seen once.

The sequence came from a woman aged 65 to 85 with acute or convalescent COVID-19. The chain employs TRBV10-2 and TRBJ1-2, with D possibly matching TRBD1 (5 bases). Source material: peripheral blood. The CDR3 loop reads CASSESGDSQRNGYTF. The CDR3 DNA reads TGCGCCAGCAGTGAGTCCGGTGACAGCCAGCGAAATGGCTACACCTTC.